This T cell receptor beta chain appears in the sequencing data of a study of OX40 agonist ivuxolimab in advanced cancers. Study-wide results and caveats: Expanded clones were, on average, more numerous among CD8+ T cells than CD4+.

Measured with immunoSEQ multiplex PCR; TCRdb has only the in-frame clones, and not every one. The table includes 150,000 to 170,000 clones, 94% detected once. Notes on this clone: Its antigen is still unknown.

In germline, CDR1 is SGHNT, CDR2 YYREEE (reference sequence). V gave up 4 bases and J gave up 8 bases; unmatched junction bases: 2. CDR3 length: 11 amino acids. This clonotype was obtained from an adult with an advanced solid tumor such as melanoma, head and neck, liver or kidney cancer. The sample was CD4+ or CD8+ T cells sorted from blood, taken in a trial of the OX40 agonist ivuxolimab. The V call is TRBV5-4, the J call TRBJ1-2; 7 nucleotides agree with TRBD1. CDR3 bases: TGTGCCAGCAGCGTGGGACAGGGCTACACCTTC. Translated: CASSVGQGYTF.